Each of the 22 T cell receptor beta chains below was sequenced from the same sample in a study of T cells in Graves' hyperthyroidism and ophthalmopathy. TCR beta CDR3 regions were amplified from RNA transcripts. Researchers ran a first-round RT-PCR on the TCR CDR3 using the HTBI primer set. TCRdb processed the multiplex PCR reads anew with MiXCR; each CDR3 protein has one entry. The sample shows around 300,000 distinct CDR3 sequences, 22% of them seen only once. What was sequenced was blood. The source of these receptors is a man aged 25-45 years with Graves' ophthalmopathy.

The chain employs TRBV6-5 and TRBJ1-6; D ambiguous. V lost 0 bases to trimming and J lost 7 bases, with 4 bases between them. Germline-derived CDR1 and CDR2 are MNHEY and SVGAGI. This CDR3 region has 13 residues. In DNA form, the CDR3 reads TGTGCCAGCAGTTACTCGGAAAATTCACCCCTCCACTTT. Translation: CASSYSENSPLHF.

There are a few counts of this clonotype. V gene TRBV28 combines with J gene TRBJ2-7; D gene unclear. V was clipped by 5 bases and J by 7 bases, with 9 bases between them. Germline-derived CDR1 and CDR2 are MDHEN and SYDVKM. The CDR3 covers 11 residues. CDR3: CASSTKWEQYF. The CDR3 nucleotides read TGTGCCAGCAGTACCAAATGGGAGCAGTACTTC.

CDR3 nucleotides: TGTGCCAGCAGTTCAGGGCTAGACCTAATGGGGGACGGGGAGCTGTTTTTT. Translated, it gives CASSSGLDLMGDGELFF. The chain has TRBV12-3 or TRBV12-4 and TRBJ2-2, with D possibly called TRBD1 or TRBD2 (5 bases each). The CDR3 covers 17 residues. V was trimmed by 4 bases and J by 7 bases, leaving 22 bases between them.

This clonotype has at least ten counts. CDR3 amino acids: CASSERGAVEQFF. CDR3 coding DNA: TGTGCCAGCAGTGAACGGGGCGCCGTGGAGCAGTTCTTC. The chain employs TRBV2 and TRBJ2-1; D is perhaps TRBD1 or TRBD2 (5 bases each). From germline, CDR1 is SNHLY and CDR2 FYNNEI. CDR3 length: 13 residues. Trimming removed 2 bases at V and 10 bases at J, with 12 bases between.

In this sample, this clonotype turned up many times. This chain links TRBV3-1 with TRBJ2-5; D is ambiguous. V lost 5 bases, J lost 5 bases, and 9 bases lay in between. Germline V gene lookup returns CDR1 LGHDT and CDR2 YNNKEL (reference sequence). The CDR3 totals 12 residues. CDR3 in DNA: TGTGCCAGCAGCAAGGGTTGGGAGACCCAGTACTTC. Translated, it gives CASSKGWETQYF.

Only a few counts were recorded for this clonotype. The chain combines TRBV5-1 with TRBJ1-6; D may be TRBD1 (6 bases). This CDR3 is 17 amino acids long. V was trimmed by 4 bases and J by 0 bases, leaving 14 bases between them. Germline V gene sequence: CDR1 SGHRS, CDR2 YFSETQ. CDR3 region: CASSRQPGASYNSPLHF. In nucleotides, the CDR3 is TGCGCCAGCAGCCGACAACCGGGGGCCTCCTATAATTCACCCCTCCACTTT.

The rearrangement links TRBV7-8 to TRBJ1-5; D is perhaps TRBD1 (6 bases). The V end lost 3 bases, the J end lost 6 bases, and 12 bases lay between the germline ends. Germline V gene sequence: CDR1 SGHVS, CDR2 FQNEAQ. This CDR3 spans 14 amino acids. This CDR3 reads CASSFGGAAQPQHF. For the CDR3, the DNA is TGTGCCAGCAGCTTCGGGGGGGCGGCTCAGCCCCAGCATTTT.

The table lists this clonotype with a few counts. The rearrangement uses TRBV28 and TRBJ1-6; 7 bases are a match to TRBD1. V trimming: 10 bases; J trimming: 10 bases; junction bases outside the gene matches: 10. CDR1 MDHEN and CDR2 SYDVKM come from the germline V gene. The CDR3 loop spans 13 amino acids. The CDR3 region has the DNA TGTGCCACCAGACAGGGACTTGGGTCACCCCTCCACTTT. This codes for CATRQGLGSPLHF.

This chain links TRBV2 with TRBJ2-3; the D call may be TRBD1 or TRBD2 (5 bases each). Per germline, CDR1 SNHLY and CDR2 FYNNEI. V lost 2 bases and J lost 0, with 9 bases in between. The CDR3 extends over 15 amino acids. The CDR3 region is CASSERDLSTDTQYF. Written as DNA, the CDR3 is TGTGCCAGCAGTGAACGGGACCTCAGCACAGATACGCAGTATTTT.

This clonotype was seen at least ten times. In DNA form, the CDR3 reads TGTGCCAGCAGCCAGGCCCTTCGAAACGAGCAGTACTTC. This codes for CASSQALRNEQYF. The rearrangement joins TRBV3-1 to TRBJ2-7; D remains unclear. Deletions cut 3 bases from V and 5 bases from J, with 11 bases between. This CDR3 spans 13 amino acids. CDR1 is LGHDT, CDR2 YNNKEL, per germline (reference sequence).

The rearrangement joins TRBV29-1 to TRBJ2-3, with D perhaps TRBD2 (6 bases). Trimming took off 1 base at V and 0 bases at J, with 8 bases between the two ends. Germline-derived CDR1 and CDR2 are SQVTM and ANQGSEA. CDR3 length: 14 amino acids. The CDR3 coding sequence is TGCAGCGTTGAAGCGGGACTTAGCACAGATACGCAGTATTTT. Translation gives CSVEAGLSTDTQYF.

The J gene is TRBJ2-7, the V gene TRBV11-1; the D gene is possibly TRBD1 (6 bases). V was clipped by 6 bases and J by 2 bases, with 29 bases between them. Germline V gene sequence: CDR1 SGHAT, CDR2 FQDESV (reference sequence). The CDR3 has 19 amino acids. The CDR3 region is CASSLISGVGTRKTYEQYF. CDR3 in DNA: TGTGCCAGCAGTCTTATTTCTGGGGTGGGGACAAGGAAGACCTACGAGCAGTACTTC.

The V call is TRBV4-1, the J call TRBJ2-5; weak D call: TRBD1 (6 bases). Looked up from germline, CDR1 is MGHRA and CDR2 is YSYEKL. CDR3 length: 15 residues. V lost 5 bases, J lost 4 bases, and 17 bases lay in between. The CDR3 loop is CASSSGTTKRETQYF. DNA for the CDR3: TGCGCCAGCAGCTCCGGGACAACCAAACGAGAGACCCAGTACTTC.

This clonotype was seen a few times. The V call is TRBV6-1, the J call TRBJ2-7, with 7 positions matching TRBD2. J gave up 2 bases and V 3 bases, and 7 bases lay outside the gene matches. The CDR3 spans 15 residues. Germline CDR1 is MNHNS and CDR2 is SASEGT. The CDR3 DNA reads as TGTGCCAGCAGTGAGTCGGCGGGAGTTCCCTACGAGCAGTACTTC. The encoded protein is CASSESAGVPYEQYF.

V gene TRBV19 combines with J gene TRBJ2-5; a possible D gene is TRBD2 (6 bases). The V and J ends lost 7 bases and 2 bases respectively, with 23 bases between them. The CDR3 runs to 17 residues. Germline V gene data show CDR1 as LNHDA and CDR2 as SQIVND (reference sequence). CDR3 sequence: CASKVFHGGSPQETQYF. DNA of the CDR3: TGTGCCAGTAAAGTCTTCCACGGGGGTTCCCCACAAGAGACCCAGTACTTC.

Turning to this clonotype: It may be a read error: a sequence one base away is much more abundant. The chain uses TRBV11-2 and TRBJ2-7; D is unclear. The CDR3 contains 13 residues. Trimming cost V 2 bases and J 2 bases, with 7 bases left between them. Germline V lookup: CDR1 SGHAT, CDR2 FQNNGV. The CDR3 here is CASSLKGTYEQYF. CDR3 nucleotides: TGTGCCAGCAGCTTAAAGGGAACCTACGAGCAGTACTTC.

This clonotype appeared many times. This chain links TRBV28 with TRBJ2-1, with 9 bases lining up with TRBD1. CDR1 MDHEN and CDR2 SYDVKM come from the germline V gene. This CDR3 contains 15 residues. The V segment lost 5 bases and the J segment 4 bases; nucleotides outside the gene matches: 6. CDR3 DNA: TGTGCCAGCAGTCCGACAGGGGGAAGGTACAATGAGCAGTTCTTC. It is translated as CASSPTGGRYNEQFF.

This clonotype was detected ten times or more. The chain uses TRBV5-1 and TRBJ2-3; TRBD2 might be the D (5 bases). This CDR3 has 15 residues. The V end was cut by 0 bases, the J end by 3 bases, with 11 bases between. CDR1 SGHRS and CDR2 YFSETQ come from the germline V gene. CDR3 sequence reads: CASSLAFGKTDTQYF. CDR3 nucleotide sequence: TGCGCCAGCAGCTTGGCCTTCGGGAAGACAGATACGCAGTATTTT.

This sequence joins TRBV11-3 and TRBJ2-1; no clear D gene. Per germline, CDR1 SGHNT and CDR2 YENEEA. The CDR3 has 16 amino acids. V lost 0 bases, J lost 4 bases, and 13 bases lay in between. The CDR3 nucleotides are TGTGCCAGCAGCTTAGACCCGCTGTCCTCTTACAATGAGCAGTTCTTC. It translates to CASSLDPLSSYNEQFF. Based on the CDR3 plus reference TRBV11-3 and TRBJ2-1, the full variable domain is EAGVVQSPRYKIIEKKQPVAFWCNPISGHNTLYWYLQNLGQGPELLIRYENEEAVDDSQLPKDRFSAERLKGVDSTLKIQPAELGDSAVYLCASSLDPLSSYNEQFFGPGTRLTVL.

This clonotype appeared once. V and J are TRBV28 and TRBJ2-7, with D perhaps TRBD1 (5 bases). Between the trimmed V and J ends, which lost 8 bases and 7 bases, there was a span of 9 bases. Germline CDR1 MDHEN, CDR2 SYDVKM. The CDR3 consists of 10 residues. CDR3 in amino acids: CASGAEEQYF. DNA of the CDR3: TGTGCCAGCGGGGCCGAAGAGCAGTACTTC.

Turning to this clonotype: The junction does not match germline at one end; this may be a read error. The gene calls are TRBV2 and TRBJ1-4; 8 bases are shared with TRBD1. The germline V gene has CDR1 SNHLY and CDR2 FYNNEI. The CDR3 is made up of 16 amino acids. CDR3 in DNA: TGTGCCAGCATTGAAACCCGGACAGGGACGTTCGAAAAACTGTTTTTT. This encodes CASIETRTGTFEKLFF.

This clonotype came up many times. The chain combines TRBV20-1 with TRBJ1-6; D remains ambiguous. The germline V and J ends were trimmed by 0 bases and 6 bases, with 6 bases remaining between them. The CDR3 is 13 residues long. The V gene's germline CDR1 is DFQATT and CDR2 SNEGSKA (reference sequence). The CDR3 sequence: CSAREVANSPLHF. The CDR3 nucleotides read TGCAGTGCTAGAGAGGTGGCTAATTCACCCCTCCACTTT.